Here is one TCR beta chain with its context. Its antigen is unidentified. The record originates from a study of vaccination and CD4 T cells after COVID-19. TCRdb re-derived calls from the PCR reads in MiXCR, one entry per CDR3 protein. The sample holds tens of thousands of distinct CDR3 sequences, around 49% seen once. In germline, CDR1 is SNHLY, CDR2 FYNNEI. The CDR3 consists of 16 residues. Trimming cost V 11 bases and J 0 bases, with 17 bases left between them. Findings and caveats of the study: Median approximately 84% of reactive clones detected in convalescent patients emerged only post-vaccination.

Sequenced here: CD4+ T cells from blood, sampled before SARS-CoV-2 vaccination. The clonotype originates from a human donor who had recovered from COVID-19. The rearrangement uses TRBV2 and TRBJ2-6; possibly TRBD1 for D (5 bases). This chain's CDR3 is CAGGGASDSGANVLTF. The CDR3 DNA reads TGTGCCGGCGGTGGGGCCTCAGACTCTGGGGCCAACGTCCTGACTTTC.